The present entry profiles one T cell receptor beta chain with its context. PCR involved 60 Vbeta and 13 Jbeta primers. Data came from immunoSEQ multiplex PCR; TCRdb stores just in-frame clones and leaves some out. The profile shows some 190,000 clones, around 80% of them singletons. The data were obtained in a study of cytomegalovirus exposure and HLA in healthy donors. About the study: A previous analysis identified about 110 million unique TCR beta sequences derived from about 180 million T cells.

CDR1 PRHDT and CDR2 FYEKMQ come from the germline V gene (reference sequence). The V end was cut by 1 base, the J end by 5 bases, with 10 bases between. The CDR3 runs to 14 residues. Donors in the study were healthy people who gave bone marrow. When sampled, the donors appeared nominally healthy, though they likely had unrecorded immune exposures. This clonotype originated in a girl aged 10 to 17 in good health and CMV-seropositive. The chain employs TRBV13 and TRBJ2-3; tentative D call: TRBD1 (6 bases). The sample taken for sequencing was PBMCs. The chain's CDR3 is CASSLEQGLDTQYF. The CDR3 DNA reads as TGTGCCAGCAGCTTAGAGCAGGGGTTAGATACGCAGTATTTT.